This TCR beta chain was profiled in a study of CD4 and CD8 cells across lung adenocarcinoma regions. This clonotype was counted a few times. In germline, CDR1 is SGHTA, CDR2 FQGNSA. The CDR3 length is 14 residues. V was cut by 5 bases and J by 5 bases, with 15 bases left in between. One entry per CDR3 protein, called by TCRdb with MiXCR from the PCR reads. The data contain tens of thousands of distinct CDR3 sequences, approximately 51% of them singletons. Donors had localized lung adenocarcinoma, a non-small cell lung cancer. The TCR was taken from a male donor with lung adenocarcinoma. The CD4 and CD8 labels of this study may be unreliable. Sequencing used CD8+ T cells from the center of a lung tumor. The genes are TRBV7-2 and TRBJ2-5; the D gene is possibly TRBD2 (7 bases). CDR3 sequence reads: CASSHGGRWETQYF. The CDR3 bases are TGTGCCAGCAGCCACGGGGGGCGTTGGGAGACCCAGTACTTC.